Shown below are 16 T cell receptor beta chains from a single sample sequenced in a study of graft-versus-host responses after intestinal transplantation. Their antigens are not known. Here immunoSEQ multiplex PCR was the method, and the copy in TCRdb shows in-frame clones only, minus some. The table lists fewer than 150,000 clones, more than 80% of them singletons. The starting material was unstimulated CD4+ T cells sorted from spleen or lymph node cells, obtained before intestinal transplant. The receptors come from a human donor who received an intestinal transplant.

This chain uses TRBV7-7 with TRBJ2-2, with D uncertain. CDR1 and CDR2 from the germline V gene are SSHAT and FNYEAQ (reference sequence). CDR3 length: 18 residues. Trimming shortened V by 5 bases and J by 0 bases, and 19 bases separated the two germline ends. CDR3: CASSTSPQAAANTGELFF. The CDR3 bases are TGTGCCAGCAGCACATCCCCGCAGGCAGCCGCGAACACCGGGGAGCTGTTTTTT.

This sequence joins TRBV19 and TRBJ1-3; 7 nucleotides line up with TRBD1. J was trimmed by 2 bases and V by 9 bases; bases with no gene match: 4. The CDR3 consists of 13 residues. CDR1 is LNHDA, CDR2 SQIVND, per germline (reference sequence). For the CDR3, the DNA is TGTGCCAGCGGCAGGGGGACTGGAAACACCATATATTTT. Amino acid sequence: CASGRGTGNTIYF.

The chain employs TRBV5-5 and TRBJ1-6, with a tentative D call TRBD1 (6 bases). The V gene's germline CDR1 is SGHKS and CDR2 YYEKEE (reference sequence). V lost 1 base to trimming and J lost 9 bases, with 17 bases between them. The CDR3 loop spans 16 amino acids. This CDR3 reads CASSLYQGLQRSPLHF. The CDR3, as DNA: TGTGCCAGCAGCTTGTACCAGGGGCTCCAGCGTTCACCCCTCCACTTT. Filled out from reference TRBV5-5 and TRBJ1-6, the complete variable domain reads DAGVTQSPTHLIKTRGQQVTLRCSPISGHKSVSWYQQVLGQGPQFIFQYYEKEERGRGNFPDRFSARQFPNYSSELNVNALLLGDSALYLCASSLYQGLQRSPLHFGNGTRLTVT.

The chain joins TRBV4-1 to TRBJ2-7; D not resolved. V gave up 0 bases and J gave up 9 bases, with 12 bases separating them. The CDR3 extends over 13 amino acids. Germline lookup yields CDR1 MGHRA and CDR2 YSYEKL. The CDR3 sequence: CASSQDKESGQYF. CDR3 coding DNA: TGCGCCAGCAGCCAAGATAAGGAGTCCGGGCAGTACTTC.

V usage is TRBV19 and J usage is TRBJ1-6, with 7 nucleotides matching TRBD1. The V segment lost 0 bases and the J segment 10 bases; nucleotides outside the gene matches: 0. The CDR3 loop spans 13 amino acids. CDR1 is LNHDA and CDR2 is SQIVND in the germline V gene (reference sequence). The CDR3 loop is CASSIDRGSPLHF. The CDR3 region has the DNA TGTGCCAGTAGTATAGACAGGGGGTCACCCCTCCACTTT.

V is TRBV6-5 and J is TRBJ2-7; TRBD2 aligns across 7 bases. In germline, CDR1 is MNHEY, CDR2 SVGAGI. V was pared by 2 bases and J by 4 bases, with 5 bases of the junction left unmatched. The CDR3 is 14 residues long. CDR3 DNA sequence: TGTGCCAGCAGTTACCAAGCGGGACCGTACGAGCAGTACTTC. Translation gives CASSYQAGPYEQYF.

The CDR3 loop is CASSENSGIETQYF. The CDR3 nucleotides read TGTGCCAGCAGTGAAAACTCGGGGATCGAGACCCAGTACTTC. The chain recombines TRBV2 with TRBJ2-5; D may be TRBD2 (5 bases). V was trimmed by 2 bases and J by 5 bases, leaving 12 bases between them. The CDR3 contains 14 residues. The germline V gene has CDR1 SNHLY and CDR2 FYNNEI. The whole variable domain, filled in from reference TRBV2 and TRBJ2-5, reads EPEVTQTPSHQVTQMGQEVILRCVPISNHLYFYWYRQILGQKVEFLVSFYNNEISEKSEIFDDQFSVERPDGSNFTLKIRSTKLEDSAMYFCASSENSGIETQYFGPGTRLLVL.

V and J are TRBV2 and TRBJ2-3; 14 nucleotides line up with TRBD2. The CDR3 is 19 amino acids. V gave up 5 bases and J gave up 5 bases; unmatched junction bases: 15. The germline gives CDR1 SNHLY, CDR2 FYNNEI. The CDR3 reads CASSKPGTSGGQRRDTQYF. The CDR3 DNA reads TGTGCCAGCAGTAAACCTGGGACTAGCGGGGGCCAAAGGAGAGATACGCAGTATTTT.

The rearrangement links TRBV6-5 to TRBJ2-1; 8 bases are shared with TRBD2. Germline lookup yields CDR1 MNHEY and CDR2 SVGAGI. The V gene end was trimmed by 5 bases and the J gene end by 8 bases; junction bases not matched to a gene: 8. The CDR3 extends over 14 amino acids. The CDR3 nucleotides are TGTGCCAGCAGTCCCCGGGGGGGGCGAGATGAGCAGTTCTTC. Protein sequence: CASSPRGGRDEQFF.

The chain combines TRBV30 with TRBJ2-5; a weak D match, TRBD1 (6 bases). The CDR3 contains 12 residues. V lost 5 bases, J lost 2 bases, and 9 bases lay in between. In germline, CDR1 is GTSNPN, CDR2 SVGIG (reference sequence). CDR3 sequence: CAWHTGQETQYF. The DNA of the CDR3 is TGTGCCTGGCATACAGGGCAAGAGACCCAGTACTTC. The entire variable domain, with the rest obtained from reference TRBV30 and TRBJ2-5, is as follows: SQTIHQWPATLVQPVGSPLSLECTVEGTSNPNLYWYRQAAGRGLQLLFYSVGIGQISSEVPQNLSASRPQDRQFILSSKKLLLSDSGFYLCAWHTGQETQYFGPGTRLLVL.

On this clone itself: Distinct nucleotide sequences in the sample also encode this CDR3. The V and J genes are TRBV20-1 and TRBJ2-5; D unresolved. Germline CDR1 reads DFQATT; CDR2 reads SNEGSKA (reference sequence). V was pared by 0 bases and J by 5 bases, with 4 bases between. The CDR3 loop spans 11 amino acids. CDR3 sequence (DNA): TGCAGTGCTAGAGATTTGGAGACCCAGTACTTC. Translating gives CSARDLETQYF.

This clone has just a few counts. The chain couples TRBV6-1 to TRBJ1-4; TRBD1 aligns across 8 bases. The CDR3 has 14 amino acids. V shed 6 bases and J 0 bases; nucleotides not matched to a gene: 0. The germline gives CDR1 MNHNS, CDR2 SASEGT. The CDR3 region has the DNA TGTGCCAGCAGGGACAGGGCAACTAATGAAAAACTGTTTTTT. It translates to CASRDRATNEKLFF.

This rearrangement joins TRBV5-6 to TRBJ2-2; TRBD1 aligns across 8 bases. Germline V gives CDR1 SGHDT, CDR2 YYEEEE. This CDR3 is built from 15 residues. The trim removed 4 bases at V and 5 bases at J, leaving 7 bases unmatched. This chain's CDR3 is CASSDTGQVTGELFF. The DNA for the CDR3 is TGTGCCAGCAGCGACACGGGACAGGTGACCGGGGAGCTGTTTTTT.

J is TRBJ1-2 and V is TRBV4-1; unclear D gene. Germline assignment: CDR1 MGHRA and CDR2 YSYEKL. This CDR3 has 18 residues. Trimming removed 0 bases at V and 2 bases at J, with 19 bases between. The DNA of the CDR3 is TGCGCCAGCAGCCAAGATCTTTGGACCCCAGCCGGAAACTATGGCTACACCTTC. Translated: CASSQDLWTPAGNYGYTF.

This rearrangement joins TRBV6-5 to TRBJ1-1; unclear D gene. The V gene's germline CDR1 is MNHEY and CDR2 SVGAGI. The CDR3 is 12 residues long. V shed 7 bases and J shed 2 bases, with 8 bases lying between them. CDR3 bases: TGTGCCAGCACGAACAGCAACACTGAAGCTTTCTTT. The encoded protein is CASTNSNTEAFF.

The chain combines TRBV7-9 with TRBJ1-4; 7 nucleotides line up with TRBD1. The V gene's germline CDR1 is SEHNR and CDR2 FQNEAQ (reference sequence). The CDR3 covers 19 residues. Trimming took 1 base from V and 0 from J; bases not matched to a gene: 11. In DNA form, the CDR3 reads TGTGCCAGCAGCTTAGGGGGACAGAGTTTCTCTGCAACTAATGAAAAACTGTTTTTT. This encodes CASSLGGQSFSATNEKLFF. Filled out from reference TRBV7-9 and TRBJ1-4, the complete variable domain reads DTGVSQNPRHKITKRGQNVTFRCDPISEHNRLYWYRQTLGQGPEFLTYFQNEAQLEKSRLLSDRFSAERPKGSFSTLEIQRTEQGDSAMYLCASSLGGQSFSATNEKLFFGSGTQLSVL.